This T cell receptor beta chain was recovered during a study of human T cells and chemical hapten exposure. Whole-study context: Enrolled patients were predominantly female and had alopecia areata, totalis or universalis.

Overall study findings and caveats: TCRs exceeding a frequency of 1 in 1000 stayed unchanged under DPC sensitization.

There are a few counts of this clonotype. The antigen remains undetermined. The study used a library that attached unique molecular identifiers to individual cDNA molecules. TCRdb passed the RACE reads through MiXCR, listing each CDR3 protein once. This sample yields approximately 120,000 distinct CDR3 sequences, of which roughly 10% are seen a single time; about 3.1% belongs to the top ten. V shed 5 bases and J 6 bases; nucleotides not matched to a gene: 2. Per germline, CDR1 SQVTM and CDR2 ANQGSEA. This CDR3 comprises 11 residues. This sample's time point: patch test 2, 6 weeks after DPC sensitization. The treatment is: therapeutic diphenylcyclopropenone sensitization with weekly scalp DPC. Each donor was an alopecia patient between 18 and 70 years of age who qualified for DPC.

The specimen was whole blood, collected in connection with sensitization to the hapten diphenylcyclopropenone (DPC). The V call is TRBV29-1, the J call TRBJ2-7; 9 bases fit TRBD1. This TCR was recovered from a woman aged 40 to 50 with alopecia areata. Some clones in this sample may be carry-over from other donors' samples. The CDR3 spells CSVNRGREQYF. For the CDR3, the DNA is TGCAGCGTTAACAGGGGGCGCGAGCAGTACTTC.